This passage covers 26 T cell receptor beta chains from one sample sequenced in a study of shared clonotypes between healthy human individuals. Measured with immunoSEQ multiplex PCR; TCRdb has only the in-frame clones, and not every one. The sample has fewer than 1.8 million clones, roughly 98.5% seen once. Specimen: naive CD4+ T cells sorted from blood. Subset noted: CD45RA+ positively selected. Receptor source: a man aged 30 to 45 in good health.

This clone was counted a single time. This sequence joins TRBV6-5 and TRBJ2-5; the D call may be TRBD1 or TRBD2 (5 bases each). The CDR3 runs 13 residues. The V end was cut by 7 bases, the J end by 0 bases, with 9 bases between. Per germline, CDR1 MNHEY and CDR2 SVGAGI. CDR3: CASTGTNQETQYF. In DNA, the CDR3 is TGTGCCAGCACCGGGACCAACCAAGAGACCCAGTACTTC.

CDR3 region: CASSSENGELFF. The CDR3 region has the DNA TGTGCCAGCAGCTCCGAGAACGGGGAGCTGTTTTTT. The V gene is TRBV28, the J gene TRBJ2-2; D is unclear. This CDR3 is 12 amino acids long. Trimming pared 6 bases from V and 7 bases from J, leaving 9 bases between. CDR1 and CDR2 from the germline V gene are MDHEN and SYDVKM.

The rearrangement uses TRBV29-1 and TRBJ2-3; tentatively, D is TRBD2 (6 bases). The V gene's germline CDR1 is SQVTM and CDR2 ANQGSEA. Trimming stripped 5 bases from V and 6 bases from J, with 15 bases between. The CDR3 spans 13 residues. The CDR3 nucleotides are TGCAGCGTTTACGGACTGCTAGCGGATACGCAGTATTTT. Translating it yields CSVYGLLADTQYF.

The chain couples TRBV2 to TRBJ1-1; D is ambiguous. There are 14 residues in the CDR3. With 7 bases removed from V and 0 bases from J, the gap between germline ends came to 12 bases. Germline V gives CDR1 SNHLY, CDR2 FYNNEI. This CDR3 is CASTVGRLNTEAFF. The CDR3 region has the DNA TGTGCCAGCACCGTCGGACGGCTGAACACTGAAGCTTTCTTT.

This clone was counted once. The sample holds other DNA sequences that translate to the same CDR3. The chain is built from TRBV18 and TRBJ1-5; perhaps TRBD1 as D (6 bases). V dropped 3 bases and J dropped 3 bases, with 9 bases sitting between them. This CDR3 is built from 14 residues. Germline loops: CDR1 KGHSH, CDR2 LQKENI. DNA for the CDR3: TGTGCCAGCTCACCTGGACAGCCCAATCAGCCCCAGCATTTT. Translated, it gives CASSPGQPNQPQHF.

This clone came up once. J is TRBJ2-1 and V is TRBV10-1; 11 bases agree with TRBD1. The CDR3 is 15 amino acids. After removal of 5 bases from V and 5 bases from J, the junction contained 5 bases not matched to a gene. Germline V gene lookup returns CDR1 WNHNN and CDR2 SYGVQD (reference sequence). In nucleotides, the CDR3 is TGCGCCAGCAGTTCCCGGGACAGGGGGAACAATGAGCAGTTCTTC. Amino acids: CASSSRDRGNNEQFF.

V and J are TRBV30 and TRBJ2-3; TRBD2 matches 8 bases. The germline CDR1 and CDR2 sequences are GTSNPN and SVGIG (reference sequence). The CDR3 runs 14 residues. V trimming: 5 bases; J trimming: 9 bases; junction bases outside the gene matches: 13. The CDR3 region is CAWDRLAPSGTQYF. The CDR3 region has the DNA TGTGCCTGGGACCGACTAGCGCCGTCGGGCACGCAGTATTTT.

The J gene is TRBJ2-3, the V gene TRBV5-5; 13 bases are a match to TRBD2. The CDR3 spans 14 residues. J was trimmed by 2 bases and V by 10 bases; bases with no gene match: 4. Germline-derived CDR1 and CDR2 are SGHKS and YYEKEE (reference sequence). The CDR3 here is CASGLAGPTDTQYF. The CDR3 coding sequence is TGTGCCTCGGGACTAGCGGGACCCACAGATACGCAGTATTTT.

The V gene is TRBV29-1, the J gene TRBJ2-5; 7 positions match TRBD2. The ends lost 1 base at V and 5 bases at J; junction bases unmatched: 13. The CDR3 runs to 16 residues. The germline gives CDR1 SQVTM, CDR2 ANQGSEA. CDR3 protein: CSVEGVGRLALETQYF. In nucleotides, the CDR3 is TGCAGCGTTGAAGGTGTGGGGCGACTAGCTTTGGAGACCCAGTACTTC.

V gene TRBV5-4 combines with J gene TRBJ2-7, with 13 bases that match TRBD2. Germline values: CDR1 SGHNT, CDR2 YYREEE (reference sequence). The CDR3 is made up of 17 amino acids. Germline trimming cut 4 bases from V and 4 bases from J; bases unmatched to any gene: 11. CDR3 DNA sequence: TGTGCCAGCAGCCCTATGACTAGCGGGAGGTCTACGTACGAGCAGTACTTC. As protein: CASSPMTSGRSTYEQYF.

The V call is TRBV28, the J call TRBJ2-7; D is uncertain. V dropped 6 bases and J dropped 5 bases, with 17 bases sitting between them. Germline values: CDR1 MDHEN, CDR2 SYDVKM. The CDR3 is made up of 14 amino acids. The CDR3 DNA is TGTGCCAGCAGGCCCCCGACTCCCCCCCACGAGCAGTACTTC. This codes for CASRPPTPPHEQYF. Drawing the rest from reference TRBV28 and TRBJ2-7, the complete variable domain is DVKVTQSSRYLVKRTGEKVFLECVQDMDHENMFWYRQDPGLGLRLIYFSYDVKMKEKGDIPEGYSVSREKKERFSLILESASTNQTSMYLCASRPPTPPHEQYFGPGTRLTVT.

The V gene is TRBV30, the J gene TRBJ2-1, with 9 bases aligning to TRBD1. The V gene end was trimmed by 2 bases and the J gene end by 8 bases; junction bases not matched to a gene: 10. The CDR3 loop spans 15 amino acids. Germline CDR1 is GTSNPN and CDR2 is SVGIG (reference sequence). CDR3 sequence: CAWSFGTGRSDEQFF. The CDR3 coding sequence is TGTGCCTGGAGTTTCGGGACAGGGAGATCGGATGAGCAGTTCTTC.

This clone occurred once. This chain connects TRBV7-9 to TRBJ1-2; 9 nucleotides match TRBD1. With V trimmed by 1 base and J by 8 bases, 2 bases remained unmatched. This CDR3 region has 13 residues. CDR1 is SEHNR, CDR2 FQNEAQ, per germline (reference sequence). CDR3 bases: TGTGCCAGCAGCTTAGGGGACAGGGACGGCTACACCTTC. It yields the protein CASSLGDRDGYTF.

The chain recombines TRBV18 with TRBJ2-5; D possibly corresponds to TRBD1 (5 bases). The CDR3 has 15 residues. V was cut by 1 base and J by 2 bases, with 11 bases left in between. Germline lookup yields CDR1 KGHSH and CDR2 LQKENI. The CDR3 coding sequence is TGTGCCAGCTCACCACGGGCAGGGTCGCAAGAGACCCAGTACTTC. Its translation is CASSPRAGSQETQYF. The complete variable domain, with remaining parts taken from reference TRBV18 and TRBJ2-5, reads NAGVMQNPRHLVRRRGQEARLRCSPMKGHSHVYWYRQLPEEGLKFMVYLQKENIIDESGMPKERFSAEFPKEGPSILRIQQVVRGDSAAYFCASSPRAGSQETQYFGPGTRLLVL.

The chain couples TRBV29-1 to TRBJ2-5; 9 nucleotides agree with TRBD2. The V segment lost 6 bases and the J segment 4 bases; nucleotides outside the gene matches: 9. This CDR3 spans 14 amino acids. Looked up from germline, CDR1 is SQVTM and CDR2 is ANQGSEA. CDR3 in DNA: TGCAGCGTGGATTTAGCGGGAGATCGAGAGACCCAGTACTTC. Residues: CSVDLAGDRETQYF.

The J gene is TRBJ2-7, the V gene TRBV5-1, with TRBD2 identical over 9 bases. CDR3 length: 15 amino acids. Germline V CDR1 and CDR2: SGHRS, YFSETQ. V lost 4 bases to trimming and J lost 3 bases; unmatched junction nucleotides: 8. The CDR3 loop is CASSIGLARDYEQYF. The CDR3 bases are TGCGCCAGCAGCATCGGACTAGCGAGAGACTACGAGCAGTACTTC. Based on the CDR3 plus reference TRBV5-1 and TRBJ2-7, the full variable domain is KAGVTQTPRYLIKTRGQQVTLSCSPISGHRSVSWYQQTPGQGLQFLFEYFSETQRNKGNFPGRFSGRQFSNSRSEMNVSTLELGDSALYLCASSIGLARDYEQYFGPGTRLTVT.

The CDR3 DNA follows: TGTGCCAGCAGCGTAGAGGAACAGAATGAGCAGTTCTTC. Its protein product is CASSVEEQNEQFF. This sequence joins TRBV9 and TRBJ2-1; D is undetermined. CDR1 SGDLS and CDR2 YYNGEE come from the germline V gene. This CDR3 comprises 13 residues. V dropped 0 bases and J dropped 7 bases, with 8 bases sitting between them.

This clone was seen a single time. The rearrangement uses TRBV27 and TRBJ2-5; 10 bases agree with TRBD1. The J segment lost 5 bases and the V segment lost 6 bases, leaving 3 bases of the junction unmatched. The CDR3 sequence is 13 residues long. Germline V gene data show CDR1 as MNHEY and CDR2 as SMNVEV (reference sequence). As DNA, the CDR3 is TGTGCCAGCAGAAGGGACAGGGGTGAGACCCAGTACTTC. Amino acids: CASRRDRGETQYF.

This clone has only one observation. V is TRBV7-8 and J is TRBJ1-1; perhaps TRBD1 as D (6 bases). The V gene's germline CDR1 is SGHVS and CDR2 FQNEAQ. The V gene lost 1 base and the J gene lost 5 bases, with 14 bases spanning the gap. The length of the CDR3 is 15 residues. The CDR3 sequence is CASSLGSQGRTEAFF. The CDR3 DNA reads as TGTGCCAGCAGCTTAGGATCTCAGGGGAGGACTGAAGCTTTCTTT.

V is TRBV5-4 and J is TRBJ2-2, with D unresolved. Germline lookup yields CDR1 SGHNT and CDR2 YYREEE (reference sequence). The length of the CDR3 is 14 residues. V dropped 0 bases and J dropped 6 bases, with 9 bases sitting between them. CDR3 nucleotides: TGTGCCAGCAGCTTGGGCTTTCGGGCCGGGGAGCTGTTTTTT. Amino acid sequence: CASSLGFRAGELFF.

This chain links TRBV6-1 with TRBJ2-5; TRBD1 agrees at 7 bases. V lost 6 bases to trimming and J lost 2 bases; unmatched junction nucleotides: 9. The CDR3 contains 15 residues. Germline V gene data show CDR1 as MNHNS and CDR2 as SASEGT. The CDR3 nucleotides read TGTGCCAGCAGCTCAGACAGGGTCTATCAAGAGACCCAGTACTTC. Its protein product is CASSSDRVYQETQYF.

This chain connects TRBV5-1 to TRBJ1-5, with TRBD1 as a possible D gene (5 bases). V was trimmed by 4 bases and J by 1 base, leaving 15 bases between them. This CDR3 spans 16 amino acids. CDR1 SGHRS and CDR2 YFSETQ come from the germline V gene. The chain's CDR3 is CASSSGPGGSNQPQHF. CDR3 in DNA: TGCGCCAGCAGCAGCGGCCCGGGGGGAAGCAATCAGCCCCAGCATTTT.

This clone was observed once. V gene TRBV29-1 combines with J gene TRBJ1-2, with a weak D call TRBD1 (6 bases). In germline, CDR1 is SQVTM, CDR2 ANQGSEA. The CDR3 spans 13 residues. Trimming removed 4 bases from V and 0 bases from J, with 9 bases in between. CDR3 protein: CSVVKGANYGYTF. Written as DNA, the CDR3 is TGCAGCGTTGTTAAGGGGGCTAACTATGGCTACACCTTC.

The J gene is TRBJ2-3, the V gene TRBV10-1; D is ambiguous. This CDR3 comprises 14 residues. V lost 2 bases to trimming and J lost 0 bases, with 6 bases between them. From germline, CDR1 is WNHNN and CDR2 SYGVQD (reference sequence). CDR3 amino acids: CASSETASTDTQYF. CDR3 in DNA: TGCGCCAGCAGTGAGACAGCTAGCACAGATACGCAGTATTTT.

V usage is TRBV29-1 and J usage is TRBJ2-7; unclear D gene. V was clipped by 5 bases and J by 3 bases, with 11 bases between them. The CDR3 has 12 residues. Germline values: CDR1 SQVTM, CDR2 ANQGSEA. The CDR3 nucleotides read TGCAGCGTTATGGCCGTGGGCTACGAGCAGTACTTC. Amino acids: CSVMAVGYEQYF.

The rearrangement uses TRBV5-1 and TRBJ2-1; 10 positions agree with TRBD1. CDR1 SGHRS and CDR2 YFSETQ come from the germline V gene. The V gene end was trimmed by 2 bases and the J gene end by 6 bases; junction bases not matched to a gene: 8. This CDR3 is built from 16 residues. The CDR3 sequence: CASSFAGQGFLNEQFF. For the CDR3, the DNA is TGCGCCAGCAGCTTTGCGGGACAGGGGTTCCTCAATGAGCAGTTCTTC.